The 21 T cell receptor beta chains in this list originate from one sample, sequenced in a study of CD8 T cells in ankylosing spondylitis (dated by TCRdb to about 2017). The protocol used for the library was 5' RACE. The sequencer listed for this sample is Illumina HiSeq 2500. The public reads were run again by TCRdb, first through fastp at Q25 and then through MiXCR, and only productive beta chains were kept. A single entry per CDR3 protein holds the most common genes and DNA from its merged rows. For this sample the table gives approximately 290,000 distinct CDR3 sequences, of which roughly 20% were detected only once. In total, the top ten clones hold roughly 3.4% of the sample. Input material: blood, either unsorted or a sorted T cell fraction (not recorded which). The receptor set was obtained from a female donor with ankylosing spondylitis or in good health (not recorded which).

This clonotype was picked up a small number of times. A much larger clone sits a single nucleotide away, making a read error possible. This chain connects TRBV12-3 or TRBV12-4 to TRBJ2-2; TRBD2 aligns across 9 bases. This CDR3 comprises 15 residues. CDR3 residues: CASRLAGENTGELFF. Here the CDR3 DNA reads TGTGCCAGCAGATTAGCGGGGGAGAACACCGGGGAGCTGTTTTTT.

This clonotype has a handful of counts. The genes are TRBV7-9 and TRBJ2-1; TRBD2 aligns across 15 bases. With 5 bases clipped from V and 10 bases from J, the junction kept 9 bases outside the gene matches. The CDR3 sequence is 16 residues long. Germline V CDR1 and CDR2: SEHNR, FQNEAQ (reference sequence). As DNA, the CDR3 is TGTGCCAGCAGCCCCTACCGGACTAGCGGGAGGGGGGAGCAGTTCTTC. Translation gives CASSPYRTSGRGEQFF.

The chain employs TRBV15 and TRBJ2-6; D is possibly TRBD1 or TRBD2 (7 bases each). Germline-derived CDR1 and CDR2 are LNHNV and YYDKDF (reference sequence). The CDR3 consists of 18 residues. Trimming took off 1 base at V and 0 bases at J, with 13 bases between the two ends. This CDR3 is CATSRGAGGDSGANVLTF. The CDR3 region has the DNA TGTGCCACCAGCAGAGGGGCAGGGGGGGACTCTGGGGCCAACGTCCTGACTTTC.

This chain uses TRBV6-6 with TRBJ2-3; D is undetermined. The CDR3 is 11 residues long. Deletions cut 2 bases from V and 4 bases from J, with 1 base between. The germline V gene has CDR1 MNHNY and CDR2 SVGAGI (reference sequence). The CDR3 DNA follows: TGTGCCAGCAGTTACGCAGATACGCAGTATTTT. Amino acids: CASSYADTQYF.

This chain uses TRBV6-5 with TRBJ2-7; 9 bases are a match to TRBD2. CDR1 is MNHEY and CDR2 is SVGAGI in the germline V gene. This CDR3 has 15 amino acids. The V gene end was trimmed by 3 bases and the J gene end by 4 bases; junction bases not matched to a gene: 7. In DNA, the CDR3 is TGTGCCAGCAGTTATAGTAGCGGGAGTGGGTACGAGCAGTACTTC. It codes for CASSYSSGSGYEQYF.

This clonotype was observed a handful of times. J is TRBJ1-2 and V is TRBV12-3 or TRBV12-4; D gene ambiguous. Trimming pared 6 bases from V and 8 bases from J, leaving 13 bases between. CDR3 length: 12 residues. CDR3 sequence reads: CASSPGGGGYTF. The CDR3 nucleotides are TGTGCCAGCAGCCCCGGCGGAGGAGGCTACACCTTC.

The CDR3 here is CASSNLGVAGYNEQFF. CDR3 nucleotides: TGCGCCAGCAGCAACCTCGGGGTAGCGGGCTACAATGAGCAGTTCTTC. The J gene is TRBJ2-1, the V gene TRBV5-1, with TRBD2 matching over 7 bases. CDR3 length equals 16 residues. The V gene's germline CDR1 is SGHRS and CDR2 YFSETQ. The V segment lost 4 bases and the J segment 3 bases; nucleotides outside the gene matches: 10.

This chain connects TRBV12-3 or TRBV12-4 to TRBJ2-1; D uncertain. The V end was cut by 4 bases, the J end by 4 bases, with 8 bases between. This CDR3 is 13 amino acids long. CDR3 protein: CASSYSRYNEQFF. The CDR3 DNA sequence: TGTGCCAGCAGTTATTCCCGATACAATGAGCAGTTCTTC.

This chain connects TRBV9 to TRBJ2-3, with TRBD2 matching over 11 bases. The CDR3 is 17 amino acids. Germline loops: CDR1 SGDLS, CDR2 YYNGEE. The trim removed 3 bases at V and 2 bases at J, leaving 8 bases unmatched. The CDR3 nucleotides read TGTGCCAGCAGCGAGCGAGGACTAGCGGGTCTCACAGATACGCAGTATTTT. Its protein product is CASSERGLAGLTDTQYF.

As concerns this clonotype: At one boundary the junction diverges from the germline segment, which might be a read error. The V call is TRBV11-2, the J call TRBJ1-6; D may be TRBD1 (5 bases). Germline loops: CDR1 SGHAT, CDR2 FQNNGV. The CDR3 has 13 residues. The CDR3 DNA follows: TGTGCCAGCAGCTTAGACAGGGTTTCACCACTCCACTTT. This gives the protein CASSLDRVSPLHF.

This chain connects TRBV10-3 to TRBJ2-5, with 8 bases identical to TRBD2. Looked up from germline, CDR1 is ENHRY and CDR2 is SYGVKD. The CDR3 has 13 residues. The J segment lost 3 bases and the V segment lost 8 bases, leaving 5 bases of the junction unmatched. The DNA of the CDR3 is TGTGCCATCCGGTCCGGGAGGGAAGAGACCCAGTACTTC. It translates to CAIRSGREETQYF.

The rearrangement joins TRBV20-1 to TRBJ2-5, with D tentatively TRBD1 or TRBD2 (5 bases each). CDR3 length: 13 amino acids. CDR1 and CDR2 (germline): DFQATT, SNEGSKA (reference sequence). The DNA for the CDR3 is TGCAGCGGGGCCCCGACGTACCAAGAGACCCAGTACTTC. This encodes CSGAPTYQETQYF.

This clonotype was seen more than once but under ten times. This chain uses TRBV20-1 with TRBJ2-5; 11 bases align to TRBD2. V was clipped by 6 bases and J by 2 bases; unmatched bases: 8. Germline loops: CDR1 DFQATT, CDR2 SNEGSKA (reference sequence). The CDR3 length is 15 residues. The CDR3 nucleotides are TGCAGTGCGCGCACCCGGACTAGCGGGCAAGAGACCCAGTACTTC. Its translation: CSARTRTSGQETQYF.

This clonotype was recorded a few times. This rearrangement joins TRBV5-5 to TRBJ2-7; D unclear. Trimming removed 2 bases from V and 2 bases from J, with 8 bases in between. This CDR3 spans 13 amino acids. Per the germline V gene, CDR1 is SGHKS and CDR2 is YYEKEE (reference sequence). The CDR3 reads CASSFRETYEQYF. As DNA, the CDR3 is TGTGCCAGCAGCTTTAGGGAAACCTACGAGCAGTACTTC.

The J gene is TRBJ1-2, the V gene TRBV2; 7 bases agree with TRBD1. The CDR3 is 12 residues long. V lost 8 bases, J lost 6 bases, and 6 bases stayed unmatched. Per the germline V gene, CDR1 is SNHLY and CDR2 is FYNNEI. CDR3 protein: CASFDRVDGYTF. CDR3 DNA sequence: TGTGCCAGCTTCGACAGGGTTGATGGCTACACCTTC.

This clonotype was observed many times. CDR3 sequence (DNA): TGTGCCAGCAGTTCTTCTAACGGTGGGAAAGAGACCCAGTACTTC. Residues: CASSSSNGGKETQYF. The chain has TRBV12-3 or TRBV12-4 and TRBJ2-5; unclear D gene. This CDR3 spans 15 amino acids. V dropped 4 bases and J dropped 3 bases, with 15 bases sitting between them.

This clonotype was detected many times. This rearrangement joins TRBV20-1 to TRBJ1-5, with D possibly TRBD1 on 5 matching bases. The germline V gene encodes CDR1 DFQATT and CDR2 SNEGSKA (reference sequence). This CDR3 region has 11 residues. Trimming removed 3 bases at V and 6 bases at J, with 6 bases between. The CDR3 reads CSASGGQPQHF. CDR3 in DNA: TGCAGTGCTAGCGGGGGTCAGCCCCAGCATTTT.

The table lists this clonotype with many counts. The chain uses TRBV6-5 and TRBJ2-1, with 14 bases that match TRBD2. The CDR3 contains 16 residues. Trimming at V came to 2 bases and at J to 6 bases, leaving 3 bases not matched to a gene. The V gene's germline CDR1 is MNHEY and CDR2 SVGAGI. CDR3 bases: TGTGCCAGCAGTTACGCCGGGACTAGCGGGAGCAATGAGCAGTTCTTC. Translating it yields CASSYAGTSGSNEQFF.

This chain connects TRBV6-1 to TRBJ2-1; 10 positions agree with TRBD2. Germline V CDR1 and CDR2: MNHNS, SASEGT. V trimming: 5 bases; J trimming: 4 bases; junction bases outside the gene matches: 5. This CDR3 is 15 amino acids long. CDR3 in amino acids: CASSRGLADYNEQFF. CDR3 sequence (DNA): TGTGCCAGCAGTCGAGGACTAGCGGATTACAATGAGCAGTTCTTC.

This clonotype was detected a few times. The chain has TRBV4-3 and TRBJ2-1; 7 bases line up with TRBD2. Germline CDR1 is LGHNA and CDR2 is YSLEER. CDR3 size: 17 residues. Unmatched junction bases numbered 7, after V lost 1 base and J lost 1 base. CDR3 sequence (DNA): TGCGCCAGCAGCCAAGGCTCTAGCGGTTGGTCCTACAATGAGCAGTTCTTC. Translation gives CASSQGSSGWSYNEQFF.

This clonotype was observed a few times. The V gene is TRBV18, the J gene TRBJ2-7; TRBD1 might be the D (6 bases). From germline, CDR1 is KGHSH and CDR2 LQKENI. This CDR3 contains 17 residues. Trimming cost V 2 bases and J 2 bases, with 19 bases left between them. The CDR3 reads CASSPYTLQGLTYEQYF. The CDR3 DNA follows: TGTGCCAGCTCACCATATACCCTACAGGGCCTAACCTACGAGCAGTACTTC.